This TCR beta chain was retrieved from a study of metastatic and nonmetastatic thyroid tumors. Across the study: Malignant thyroid and benign thyroid patients provided blood and tumor or nodule tissue whose repertoires were compared.

Every patient underwent thyroid surgery untreated. This clone was seen repeatedly, ten times or more. The antigen remains undetermined. Study-level findings and limits: The study reportedly found significantly higher TCR beta diversity in malignant thyroid tumors than benign nodules, in blood and tumor.

TCRdb reassembled clones from the PCR reads with MiXCR. The data hold approximately 74,000 clones, with approximately 15% observed a single time. CDR1 and CDR2 from the germline V gene are DFQATT and SNEGSKA (reference sequence). V was pared by 3 bases and J by 3 bases, with 15 bases between. The CDR3 runs 15 residues. The clonotype originates from a male donor with papillary thyroid cancer or a benign thyroid nodule (not recorded which). Some clones in this sample may be carry-over from other donors' samples. The sequenced sample consisted of blood. This chain connects TRBV20-1 to TRBJ1-5; no clear D gene. CDR3 loop: CSASQVGYYNQPQHF. In DNA form, the CDR3 reads TGCAGTGCTAGCCAGGTGGGGTATTACAATCAGCCCCAGCATTTT.